The source of this T cell receptor beta chain is a study of CD8+ T cells in alopecia areata. This clone was counted a single time. Its antigen is unknown. The treatment: oral pan-JAK inhibitor, 5-10 mg twice daily. The study's findings and limits: Resident alphabeta T-cell populations of normal skin are likewise subject to sequencing in scalp samples. Scalp clonality decreased significantly with tofacitinib, and so did expanded CD8+ clones among the top 100.

V lost 6 bases, J lost 5 bases, and 16 bases lay in between. Germline lookup yields CDR1 SEHNR and CDR2 FQNEAQ (reference sequence). The CDR3 is 14 amino acids. RNA was extracted and reverse transcribed into cDNA as the sequencing template. Assay: immunoSEQ multiplex PCR; the TCRdb copy retains only in-frame clones and omits some. Here the sample spans around 190,000 clones, more than 55% being singletons. V gene TRBV7-9 combines with J gene TRBJ1-1; D uncertain. The sequencing used CD4+ T cells sorted from blood, collected at week 4, from a patient treated with tofacitinib. This receptor was identified in a human donor with alopecia areata. CDR3 sequence: CASSSGARETEAFF. The CDR3 DNA reads TGTGCCAGCAGTTCAGGCGCCCGAGAGACTGAAGCTTTCTTT.